The sequence of this TCR beta chain was determined in a study of shared clonotypes between healthy human individuals. As for the study in general: The cohort comprised a couple of women and a few men. Their ages spanned 18 to 49 years.

The germline CDR1 and CDR2 sequences are SNHLY and FYNNEI. V lost 6 bases, J lost 2 bases, and 10 bases lay in between. CDR3 size: 14 residues. The authors split each subset's genomic DNA evenly across several immunoSEQ plates. Sequencing on ten immunoSEQ deep assay plates was performed for unsorted PBMC DNA. The protocol was immunoSEQ multiplex PCR, while the TCRdb copy is restricted to in-frame clones and leaves out a portion. The profile covers 490,000 or so clones, with less than 80% appearing a single time and approximately 12% taken by the ten largest. This TCR was recovered from a woman between 35 and 50 years old in good health. Some clones in this sample may be carry-over from other donors' samples. The chain combines TRBV2 with TRBJ1-4, with D possibly being TRBD1 (6 bases). The sequencing sample was made of PBMCs. The DNA for the CDR3 is TGTGCCAGCAGCCGGGACACCACTAATGAAAAACTGTTTTTT. Its translation: CASSRDTTNEKLFF.